This T cell receptor (beta chain) was sequenced in a study of blood T cell repertoires in COVID-19. Here immunoSEQ multiplex PCR was the method, and the copy in TCRdb shows in-frame clones only, minus some. The repertoire holds over 100,000 clones, about three quarters seen once, with around 4.7% in the top ten. V dropped 0 bases and J dropped 3 bases, with 8 bases sitting between them. This CDR3 region has 14 residues. Germline-derived CDR1 and CDR2 are MGHRA and YSYEKL. The TCR was taken from a human donor in a cohort sampled during active or convalescent COVID-19. This chain connects TRBV4-1 to TRBJ1-2; unclear D gene. Source material: peripheral blood. This CDR3 reads CASSQESTYYGYTF. DNA for the CDR3: TGCGCCAGCAGCCAAGAATCCACTTACTATGGCTACACCTTC.